This T cell receptor (beta chain) is drawn from a study of cytomegalovirus exposure and HLA in healthy donors. Trimming cost V 5 bases and J 7 bases; bases outside gene matches: 16. CDR1 SGHTA and CDR2 FQGNSA come from the germline V gene. The CDR3 extends over 16 amino acids. Points from the study as a whole: Rarity characterized most TCR sequences, yet some public TCRs appeared in many donors. The listing of 150 to 200 TCR beta chains classed them as cytomegalovirus-associated. Accounts indicate the classifier identified cytomegalovirus status with strong specificity and sensitivity.

As regards this clone: Its antigen remains unknown.

Here immunoSEQ multiplex PCR was the method, and the copy in TCRdb shows in-frame clones only, minus some. The sample has some 140,000 clones, about 80% seen once. The chain is built from TRBV7-2 and TRBJ1-2; TRBD1 agrees at 7 bases. This clonotype originated in a man aged 25-45 years in good health and CMV-seropositive. Specimen: PBMCs. CDR3 sequence (DNA): TGTGCCAGCAGCCTCGGGACAGTGCAACTCGTGGGTGGCTACACCTTC. It translates to CASSLGTVQLVGGYTF.